Shown below are 3 T cell receptor beta chains from a single sample sequenced in a study of esophageal squamous cell carcinoma under preoperative chemotherapy. TCRdb processed the PCR reads anew with MiXCR; each CDR3 protein has one entry. The sample has 15,000 to 20,000 distinct CDR3 sequences, just under 50% seen once. Time point here: before preoperative PTX-NDP chemotherapy. Sampling was carried out from a patient given preoperative chemotherapy. Every receptor here comes from a human donor with esophageal squamous cell carcinoma. The donor label of this sample is uncertain.

In this sample, this clonotype turned up many times. V usage is TRBV7-6 and J usage is TRBJ2-5, with D perhaps matching TRBD2 (6 bases). The J call may be in error: the DNA end matches TRBJ2-7 better. The CDR3 runs to 16 residues. Germline V gene data show CDR1 as SGHVS and CDR2 as FNYEAQ. DNA of the CDR3: TGTGCCAGCAGCCAGCAGTTGGGGGGACCTACCTACGAGCAGTACTTC. Amino acids: CASSQQLGGPTYEQYF.

This sequence joins TRBV12-3 or TRBV12-4 and TRBJ2-2, with TRBD1 matching 8 bases. The CDR3 runs to 19 residues. V lost 2 bases to trimming and J lost 16 bases; unmatched junction nucleotides: 27. The CDR3 DNA reads as TGTGCCAGCAGTTTAAATCTGGTGACAGGGGCGTCGAACACCGAGACGCAGTTTTTT. Translation gives CASSLNLVTGASNTETQFF.

In this sample, this clonotype turned up once. A read error may produce the germline difference seen at one junction end. The rearrangement joins TRBV7-8 to TRBJ2-5; TRBD2 matches at 12 bases. From germline, CDR1 is SGHVS and CDR2 FQNEAQ. This CDR3 spans 16 amino acids. DNA for the CDR3: TGTGCCAGCAGCTCGCTAGCGGGAGGGCCTTTAGAGTCCCAGCTCTTC. As protein: CASSSLAGGPLESQLF.